The clone carrying this T cell receptor (beta chain) showed up just a few times. The sample is drawn from a study of identical twins. Each CDR3 protein is one row after TCRdb ran MiXCR on the 5' RACE reads. The profile shows roughly 540,000 distinct CDR3 sequences, 22% of them singletons. These same records also appear under a second study, on T cells expressing NK-cell markers. This second report adds: Sorted T-cell subsets CD3+CD56+NKG2C+, CD3+CD56+NKG2C- and CD3+CD56-NKG2C+ were TCR beta-sequenced. Six donors carried dominant NKG2C+ clonotypes that made up 1.0-7.0% of their CD8+ T cells. These clonotypes additionally ranked first within the CD3+CD56-NKG2C+ fraction of a few donors.

This TCR was recovered from a woman younger than 30 in good health. The sample taken for sequencing was CD4+ T cells sorted from blood.

The CDR3 protein is CASSHSGSTYEQYF. CDR3 coding DNA: TGTGCCAGCAGCCATTCCGGGAGTACGTACGAGCAGTACTTC. This chain joins TRBV3-1 and TRBJ2-7; tentative D call: TRBD2 (6 bases). CDR3 length equals 14 residues. Trimming stripped 3 bases from V and 4 bases from J, with 13 bases between. The germline V gene encodes CDR1 LGHDT and CDR2 YNNKEL (reference sequence).